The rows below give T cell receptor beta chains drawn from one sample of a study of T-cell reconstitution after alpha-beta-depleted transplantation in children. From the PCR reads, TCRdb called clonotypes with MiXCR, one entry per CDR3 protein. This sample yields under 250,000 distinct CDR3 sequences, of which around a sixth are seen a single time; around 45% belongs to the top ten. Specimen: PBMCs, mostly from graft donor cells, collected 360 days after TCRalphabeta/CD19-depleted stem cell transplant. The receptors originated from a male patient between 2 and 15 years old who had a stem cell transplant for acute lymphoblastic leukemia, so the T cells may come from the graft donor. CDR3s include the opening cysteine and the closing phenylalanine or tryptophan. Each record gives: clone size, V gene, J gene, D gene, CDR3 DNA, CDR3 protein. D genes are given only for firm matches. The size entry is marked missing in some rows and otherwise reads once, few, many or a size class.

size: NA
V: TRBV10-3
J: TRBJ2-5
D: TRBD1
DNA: TGTGCCATCAGTGGACAGGGAAGTTCGGGAGAGACCCAGTACTTC
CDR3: CAISGQGSSGETQYF

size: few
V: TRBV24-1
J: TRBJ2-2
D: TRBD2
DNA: TGTGCCACCAGTGACTCCCCGGGGGGGGTAGTGACCGGGGAGCTGTTTTTT
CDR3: CATSDSPGGVVTGELFF

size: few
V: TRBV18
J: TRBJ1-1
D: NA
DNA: TGTGCCAGCTCACCGCTTCTGGGCAGGGGGAACACTGAAGCTTTCTTT
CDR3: CASSPLLGRGNTEAFF

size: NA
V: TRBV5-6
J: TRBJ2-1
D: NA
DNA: TGTGCCAGCAGACACACCCTTAATGAGCAGTTCTTC
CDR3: CASRHTLNEQFF

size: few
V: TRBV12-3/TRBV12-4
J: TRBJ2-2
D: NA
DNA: TGTGCCAGCAGTTTGTGGGGGAGAGGTGCCACCGGGGAGCTGTTTTTT
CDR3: CASSLWGRGATGELFF

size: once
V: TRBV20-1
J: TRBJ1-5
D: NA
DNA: TGCAGTGCTAGAGGTTACAGGGAAAGCAATCAGCCCCAGCATTTT
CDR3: CSARGYRESNQPQHF

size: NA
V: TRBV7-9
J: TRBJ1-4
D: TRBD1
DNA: TGTGCCAGCAGGCCGGACAGGGGATCGGAAAAACTGTTTTTT
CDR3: CASRPDRGSEKLFF

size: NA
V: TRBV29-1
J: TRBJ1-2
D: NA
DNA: TGCAGCGTTGAGTCGGACTCCACTAACTATGGCTACACCTTC
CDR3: CSVESDSTNYGYTF

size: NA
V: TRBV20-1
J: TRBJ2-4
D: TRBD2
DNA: TGCAGTGCTAGGGGGCGGGGGGATAAAAACATTCAGTACTTC
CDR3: CSARGRGDKNIQYF

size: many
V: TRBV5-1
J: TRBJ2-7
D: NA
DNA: TGTGCCAGCAGCTTAGACGGTTCCTACGAGCAGTACTTC
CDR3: CASSLDGSYEQYF

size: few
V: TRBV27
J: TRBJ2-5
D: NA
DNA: TGTGCCAGCAGTTTGACCGGCAGGGGTGGCCAAGAGACCCAGTACTTC
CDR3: CASSLTGRGGQETQYF

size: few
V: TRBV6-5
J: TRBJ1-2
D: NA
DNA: TGTGCCAGCAGCCCTACCCGGGGTGGCTACACCTTC
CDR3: CASSPTRGGYTF

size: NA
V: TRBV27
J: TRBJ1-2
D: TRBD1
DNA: TGTGCCAGCCGATGGACAGGGGTGGGTTCCTATGGCTACACCTTC
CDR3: CASRWTGVGSYGYTF

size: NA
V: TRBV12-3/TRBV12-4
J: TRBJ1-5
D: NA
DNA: TGTGCCAGCAGAACCCGGGCTGGCGGGTACGGGCCCCAGCATTTT
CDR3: CASRTRAGGYGPQHF

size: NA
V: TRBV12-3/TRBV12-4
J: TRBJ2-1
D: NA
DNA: TGTGCCAGCAGTTTGGGCCCCCCAGGGGGGGCCAATGAGCAGTTCTTC
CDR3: CASSLGPPGGANEQFF

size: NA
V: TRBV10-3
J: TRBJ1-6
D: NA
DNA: TGTGCCATCAGTGAGTCGCCCCCCCTAGGGGCCGATAATTCACCCCTCCACTTT
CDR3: CAISESPPLGADNSPLHF

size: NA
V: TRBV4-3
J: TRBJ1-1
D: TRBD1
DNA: TGCGCCAGCAGCCAAGAACAGGGGCTCATGAACACTGAAGCTTTCTTT
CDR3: CASSQEQGLMNTEAFF

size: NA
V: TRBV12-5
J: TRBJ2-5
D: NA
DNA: TGTGCTAGTGGTTTGGGGCAGAAAGAGACCCAGTACTTC
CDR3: CASGLGQKETQYF

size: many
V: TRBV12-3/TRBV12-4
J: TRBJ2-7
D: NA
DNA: TGTGCCAGCAGTTTAGGACAGGCCCCCATCTACGAGCAGTACTTC
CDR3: CASSLGQAPIYEQYF

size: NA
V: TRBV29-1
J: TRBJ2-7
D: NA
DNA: TGCAGCGCTGCCCTGGGCACACTCCTTTTCTTC
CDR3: CSAALGTLLFF